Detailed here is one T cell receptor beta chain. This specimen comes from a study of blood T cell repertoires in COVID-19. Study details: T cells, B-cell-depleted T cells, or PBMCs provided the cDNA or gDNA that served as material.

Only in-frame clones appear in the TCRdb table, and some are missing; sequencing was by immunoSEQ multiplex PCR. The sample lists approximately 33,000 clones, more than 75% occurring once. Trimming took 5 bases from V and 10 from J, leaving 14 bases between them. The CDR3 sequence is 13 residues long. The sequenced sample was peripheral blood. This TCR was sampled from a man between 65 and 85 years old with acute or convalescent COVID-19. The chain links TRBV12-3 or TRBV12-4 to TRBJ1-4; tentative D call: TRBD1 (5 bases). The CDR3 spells CASSLGGSGKLFF. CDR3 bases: TGTGCCAGCAGTCTCGGGGGGAGTGGAAAACTGTTTTTT.